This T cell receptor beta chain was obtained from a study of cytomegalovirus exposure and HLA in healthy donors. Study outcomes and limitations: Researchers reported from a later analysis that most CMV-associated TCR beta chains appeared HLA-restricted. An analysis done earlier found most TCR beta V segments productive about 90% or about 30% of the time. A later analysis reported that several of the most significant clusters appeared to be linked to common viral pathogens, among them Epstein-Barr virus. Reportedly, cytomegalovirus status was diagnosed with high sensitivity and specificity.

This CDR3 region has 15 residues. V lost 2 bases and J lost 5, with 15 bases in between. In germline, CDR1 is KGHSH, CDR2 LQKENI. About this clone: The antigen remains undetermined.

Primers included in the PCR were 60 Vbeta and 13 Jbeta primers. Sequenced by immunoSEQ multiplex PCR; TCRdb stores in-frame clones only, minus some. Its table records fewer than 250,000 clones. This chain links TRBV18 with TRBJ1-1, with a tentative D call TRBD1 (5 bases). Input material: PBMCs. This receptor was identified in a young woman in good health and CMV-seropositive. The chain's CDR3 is CASSPYLGVRTEAFF. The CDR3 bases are TGTGCCAGCTCACCATACCTAGGGGTGAGAACTGAAGCTTTCTTT.